This TCR beta chain was retrieved from a study of T cell changes during pregnancy in multiple sclerosis. Germline-derived CDR1 and CDR2 are SNHLY and FYNNEI. Trimming took 6 bases from V and 9 from J; bases not matched to a gene: 14. This CDR3 comprises 15 residues. TCRdb's copy holds only in-frame clones and misses some; the assay was immunoSEQ multiplex PCR. The data contain tens of thousands of clones, roughly 94% of them singletons. The sequencing here drew on CD4+ T cells from peripheral blood mononuclear cells, taken in the second trimester of pregnancy. This chain joins TRBV2 and TRBJ2-4; 7 bases fit TRBD2. This clonotype was obtained from a female donor with multiple sclerosis, enrolled in a pregnancy study. In DNA, the CDR3 is TGTGCCAGCAGCCCCGGGATGCAGGGCGGGGGCATTCAGTACTTC. It yields the protein CASSPGMQGGGIQYF.